The TCR beta chain described here comes from a study of blood T cell repertoires in COVID-19. Study in general: Samples came from the United States, Italy and Spain, spanning acute and convalescent COVID-19. The analysed material was cDNA or gDNA that came from T cells, B-cell-depleted T cells, or PBMCs.

The length of the CDR3 is 13 residues. The germline CDR1 and CDR2 sequences are SGHAT and FQNNGV. Original processing methods: Amplification with reference gene primers provided the estimates of nucleated cell counts. Generated by immunoSEQ multiplex PCR, the TCRdb table keeps only in-frame clones and is missing some. V, J and clone size are those of that table, while D and trimming were read from the DNA. The table records approximately 150,000 clones, approximately 75% of them present only once. Details on this clone: Germline is not matched at one junction end, which may reflect a read error.

This TCR was sampled from a human donor in a cohort sampled during active COVID-19. Sequencing used peripheral blood. The chain joins TRBV11-2 to TRBJ2-7, with 10 bases aligning to TRBD1. Written as DNA, the CDR3 is TGTGCCAGCAGCCCGACTTGGGGGACAGGGGATAAATTC. Residues: CASSPTWGTGDKF.